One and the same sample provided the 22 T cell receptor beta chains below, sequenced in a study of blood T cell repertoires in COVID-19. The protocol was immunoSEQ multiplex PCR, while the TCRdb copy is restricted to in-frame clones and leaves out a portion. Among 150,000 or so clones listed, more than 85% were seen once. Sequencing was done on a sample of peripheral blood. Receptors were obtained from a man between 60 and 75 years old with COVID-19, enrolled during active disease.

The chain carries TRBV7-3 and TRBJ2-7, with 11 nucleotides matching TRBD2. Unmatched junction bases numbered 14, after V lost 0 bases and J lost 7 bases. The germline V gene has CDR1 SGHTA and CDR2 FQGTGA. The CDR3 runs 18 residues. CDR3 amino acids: CASSLTGVSGGAPREQYF. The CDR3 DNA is TGTGCCAGCAGCTTAACTGGCGTTAGCGGGGGGGCTCCTCGAGAGCAGTACTTC.

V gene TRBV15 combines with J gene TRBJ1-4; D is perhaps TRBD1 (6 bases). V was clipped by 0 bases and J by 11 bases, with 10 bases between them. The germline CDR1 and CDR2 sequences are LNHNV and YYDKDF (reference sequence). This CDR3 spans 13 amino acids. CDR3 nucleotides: TGTGCCACCAGCAGAGATCGTGGGGGCAAACTGTTTTTT. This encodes CATSRDRGGKLFF.

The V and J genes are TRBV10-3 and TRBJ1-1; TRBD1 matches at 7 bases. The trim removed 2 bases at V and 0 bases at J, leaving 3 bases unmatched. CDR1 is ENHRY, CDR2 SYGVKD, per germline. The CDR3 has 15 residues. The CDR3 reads CAISEVTGVNTEAFF. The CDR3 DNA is TGTGCCATCAGTGAGGTAACAGGGGTGAACACTGAAGCTTTCTTT.

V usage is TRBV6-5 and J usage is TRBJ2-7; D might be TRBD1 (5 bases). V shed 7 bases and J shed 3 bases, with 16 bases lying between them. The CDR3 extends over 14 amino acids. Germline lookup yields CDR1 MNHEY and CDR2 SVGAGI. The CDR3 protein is CASTNRPNVYEQYF. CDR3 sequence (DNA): TGTGCCAGCACCAACAGGCCGAATGTCTACGAGCAGTACTTC.

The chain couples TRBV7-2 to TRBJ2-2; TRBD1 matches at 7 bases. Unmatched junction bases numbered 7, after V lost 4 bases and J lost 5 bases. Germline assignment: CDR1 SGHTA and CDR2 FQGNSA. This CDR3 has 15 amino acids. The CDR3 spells CASSSYRGRTGELFF. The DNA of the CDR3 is TGTGCCAGCAGCTCCTACAGGGGCAGAACCGGGGAGCTGTTTTTT.

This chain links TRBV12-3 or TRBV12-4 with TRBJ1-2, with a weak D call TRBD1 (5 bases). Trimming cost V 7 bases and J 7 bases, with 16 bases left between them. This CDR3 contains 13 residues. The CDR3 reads CASTSRRVGGYTF. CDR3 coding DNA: TGTGCCAGCACCTCTCGCAGGGTGGGTGGCTACACCTTC.

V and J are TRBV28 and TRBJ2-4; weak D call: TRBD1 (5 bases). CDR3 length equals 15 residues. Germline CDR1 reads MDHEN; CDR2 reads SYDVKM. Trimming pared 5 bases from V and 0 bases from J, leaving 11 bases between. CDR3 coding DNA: TGTGCCAGCAGTCGGGTGGACATAGCCAAAAACATTCAGTACTTC. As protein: CASSRVDIAKNIQYF.

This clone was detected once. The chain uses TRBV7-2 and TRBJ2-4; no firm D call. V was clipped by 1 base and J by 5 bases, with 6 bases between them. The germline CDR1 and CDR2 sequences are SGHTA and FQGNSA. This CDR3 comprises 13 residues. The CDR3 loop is CASSLGGENIQYF. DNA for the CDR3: TGTGCCAGCAGCTTAGGCGGTGAAAACATTCAGTACTTC.

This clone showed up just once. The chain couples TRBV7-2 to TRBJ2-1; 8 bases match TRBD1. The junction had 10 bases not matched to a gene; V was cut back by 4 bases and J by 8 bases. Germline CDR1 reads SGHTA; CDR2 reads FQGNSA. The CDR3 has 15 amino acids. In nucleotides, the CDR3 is TGTGCCAGCAGCTCAGGCTCCGGGACAGGATATGAGCAGTTCTTC. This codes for CASSSGSGTGYEQFF.

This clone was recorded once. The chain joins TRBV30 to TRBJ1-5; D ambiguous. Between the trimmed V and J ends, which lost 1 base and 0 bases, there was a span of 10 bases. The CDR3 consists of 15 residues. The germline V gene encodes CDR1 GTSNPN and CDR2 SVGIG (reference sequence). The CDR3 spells CAWSETGYSNQPQHF. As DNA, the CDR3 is TGTGCCTGGAGTGAAACCGGGTATAGCAATCAGCCCCAGCATTTT.

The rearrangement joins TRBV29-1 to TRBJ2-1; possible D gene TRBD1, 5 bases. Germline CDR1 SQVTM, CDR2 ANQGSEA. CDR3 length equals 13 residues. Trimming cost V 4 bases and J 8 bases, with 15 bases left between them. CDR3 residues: CSVGAGIGDEQFF. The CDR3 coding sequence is TGCAGCGTTGGGGCCGGAATAGGGGATGAGCAGTTCTTC.

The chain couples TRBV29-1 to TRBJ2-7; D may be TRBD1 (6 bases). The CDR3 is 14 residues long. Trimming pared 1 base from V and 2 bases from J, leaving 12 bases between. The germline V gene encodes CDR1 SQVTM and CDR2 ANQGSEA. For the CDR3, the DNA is TGCAGCGTTGAAGTCAGGGGAAGAACCTACGAGCAGTACTTC. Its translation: CSVEVRGRTYEQYF.

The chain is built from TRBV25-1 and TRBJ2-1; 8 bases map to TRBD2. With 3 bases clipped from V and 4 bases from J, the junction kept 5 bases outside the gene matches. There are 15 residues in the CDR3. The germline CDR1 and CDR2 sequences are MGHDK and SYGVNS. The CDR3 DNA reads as TGTGCCAGCAGTGATCCGGGGGGGCCGTACAATGAGCAGTTCTTC. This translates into CASSDPGGPYNEQFF.

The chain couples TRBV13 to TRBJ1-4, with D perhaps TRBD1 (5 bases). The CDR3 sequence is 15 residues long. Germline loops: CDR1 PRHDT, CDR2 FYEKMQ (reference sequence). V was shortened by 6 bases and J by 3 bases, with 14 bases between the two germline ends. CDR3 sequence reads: CASRIWGDSNEKLFF. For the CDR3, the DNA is TGTGCCAGCAGAATCTGGGGGGATTCTAATGAAAAACTGTTTTTT.

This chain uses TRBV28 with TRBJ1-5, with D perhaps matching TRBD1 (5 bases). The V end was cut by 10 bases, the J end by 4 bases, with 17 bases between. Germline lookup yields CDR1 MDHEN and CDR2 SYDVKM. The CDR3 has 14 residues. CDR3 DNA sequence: TGTGCCACCTCGAGAGGAGGGGCTAATCAGCCCCAGCATTTT. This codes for CATSRGGANQPQHF.

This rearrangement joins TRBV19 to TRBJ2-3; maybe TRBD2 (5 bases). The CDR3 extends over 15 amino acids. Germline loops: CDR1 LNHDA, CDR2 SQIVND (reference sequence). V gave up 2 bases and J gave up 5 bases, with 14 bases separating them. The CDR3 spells CASSISVRGVDTQYF. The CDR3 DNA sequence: TGTGCCAGTAGTATATCTGTCCGGGGTGTAGATACGCAGTATTTT.

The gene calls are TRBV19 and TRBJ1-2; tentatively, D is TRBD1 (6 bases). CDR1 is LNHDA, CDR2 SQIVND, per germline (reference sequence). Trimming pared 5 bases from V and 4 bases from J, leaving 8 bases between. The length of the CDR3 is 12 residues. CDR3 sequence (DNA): TGTGCCAGTAGTGAACAGGGCTATGGCTACACCTTC. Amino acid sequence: CASSEQGYGYTF.

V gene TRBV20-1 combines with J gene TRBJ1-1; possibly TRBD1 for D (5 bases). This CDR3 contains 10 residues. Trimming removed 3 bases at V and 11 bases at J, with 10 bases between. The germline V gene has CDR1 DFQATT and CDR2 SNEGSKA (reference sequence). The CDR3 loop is CSARTESAFF. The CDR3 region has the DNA TGCAGTGCTAGGACAGAGAGTGCTTTCTTT.

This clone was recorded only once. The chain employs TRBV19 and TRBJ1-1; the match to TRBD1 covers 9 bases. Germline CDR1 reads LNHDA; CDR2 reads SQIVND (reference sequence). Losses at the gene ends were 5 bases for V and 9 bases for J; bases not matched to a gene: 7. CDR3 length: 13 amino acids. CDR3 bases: TGTGCCAGTAGTCCCCCGGGACAGGGTAAAGCTTTCTTT. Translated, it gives CASSPPGQGKAFF.

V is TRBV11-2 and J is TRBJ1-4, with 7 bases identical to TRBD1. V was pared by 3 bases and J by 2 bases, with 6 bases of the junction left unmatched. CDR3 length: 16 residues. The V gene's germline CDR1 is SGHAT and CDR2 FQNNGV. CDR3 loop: CASSLVTGVTNEKLFF. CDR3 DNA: TGTGCCAGCAGCTTGGTTACAGGGGTGACTAATGAAAAACTGTTTTTT.

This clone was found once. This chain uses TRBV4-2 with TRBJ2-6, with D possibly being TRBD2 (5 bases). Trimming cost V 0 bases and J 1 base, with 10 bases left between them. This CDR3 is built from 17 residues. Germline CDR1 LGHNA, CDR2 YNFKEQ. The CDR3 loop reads CASSQETRGSGANVLTF. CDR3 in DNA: TGTGCCAGCAGCCAAGAAACCAGAGGGTCTGGGGCCAACGTCCTGACTTTC.

The CDR3 nucleotides read TGTGCCATCAGTGAGTTCAACAGGGGGGCGAACACTGAAGCTTTCTTT. This codes for CAISEFNRGANTEAFF. This chain joins TRBV10-3 and TRBJ1-1; 8 bases map to TRBD1. V gave up 1 base and J gave up 1 base; unmatched junction bases: 5. The CDR3 runs to 16 residues. CDR1 is ENHRY, CDR2 SYGVKD, per germline.